This TCR beta chain was sequenced in a study of blood T cell repertoires in COVID-19. Study details: Italy, Spain and the United States were the sources of the convalescent and acute COVID-19 samples. From T cells, B-cell-depleted T cells, or PBMCs came the material, which was cDNA or gDNA.

Sequenced by immunoSEQ multiplex PCR; TCRdb stores in-frame clones only, minus some. The sample yields roughly 200,000 clones, 75% to 90% seen once. V was clipped by 0 bases and J by 1 base; unmatched bases: 3. Per germline, CDR1 MNHEY and CDR2 SVGAGI. The CDR3 extends over 16 amino acids. V usage is TRBV6-5 and J usage is TRBJ2-5; TRBD2 agrees at 9 bases. The sequenced sample was peripheral blood. This clonotype originated in a woman aged 40 to 50 with COVID-19, enrolled during active disease. This CDR3 is CASSYSPLAGQETQYF. CDR3 bases: TGTGCCAGCAGTTACTCCCCACTAGCGGGCCAAGAGACCCAGTACTTC.